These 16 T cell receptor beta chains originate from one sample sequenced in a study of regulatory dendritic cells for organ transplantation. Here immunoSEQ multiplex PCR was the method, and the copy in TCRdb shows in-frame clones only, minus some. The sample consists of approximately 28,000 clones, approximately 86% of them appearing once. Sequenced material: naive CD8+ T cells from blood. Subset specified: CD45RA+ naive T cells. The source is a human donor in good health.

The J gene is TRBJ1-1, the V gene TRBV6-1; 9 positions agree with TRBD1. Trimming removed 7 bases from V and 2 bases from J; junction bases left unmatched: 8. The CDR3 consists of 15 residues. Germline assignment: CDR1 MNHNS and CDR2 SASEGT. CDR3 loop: CASITIQGANTEAFF. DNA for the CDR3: TGTGCCAGCATTACAATACAGGGGGCTAACACTGAAGCTTTCTTT.

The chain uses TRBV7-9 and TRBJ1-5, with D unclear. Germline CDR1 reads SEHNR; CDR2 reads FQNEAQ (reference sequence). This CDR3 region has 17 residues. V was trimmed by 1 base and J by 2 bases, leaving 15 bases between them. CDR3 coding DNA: TGTGCCAGCAGCTTAGATCCGAGCGGCACAGGCAATCAGCCCCAGCATTTT. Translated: CASSLDPSGTGNQPQHF.

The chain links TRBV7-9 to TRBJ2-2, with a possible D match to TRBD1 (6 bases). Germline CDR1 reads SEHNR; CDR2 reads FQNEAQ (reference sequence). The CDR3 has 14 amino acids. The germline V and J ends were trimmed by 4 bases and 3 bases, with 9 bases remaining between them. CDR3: CASSWDKYTGELFF. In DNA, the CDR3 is TGTGCCAGCAGCTGGGACAAATACACCGGGGAGCTGTTTTTT.

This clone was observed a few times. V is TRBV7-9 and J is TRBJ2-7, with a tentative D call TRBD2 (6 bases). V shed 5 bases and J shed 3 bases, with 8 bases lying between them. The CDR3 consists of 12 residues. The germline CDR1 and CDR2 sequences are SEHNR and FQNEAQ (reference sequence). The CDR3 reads CASSDGGYEQYF. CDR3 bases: TGTGCCAGCAGCGACGGGGGCTACGAGCAGTACTTC. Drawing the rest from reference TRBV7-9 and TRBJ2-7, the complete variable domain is DTGVSQNPRHKITKRGQNVTFRCDPISEHNRLYWYRQTLGQGPEFLTYFQNEAQLEKSRLLSDRFSAERPKGSFSTLEIQRTEQGDSAMYLCASSDGGYEQYFGPGTRLTVT.

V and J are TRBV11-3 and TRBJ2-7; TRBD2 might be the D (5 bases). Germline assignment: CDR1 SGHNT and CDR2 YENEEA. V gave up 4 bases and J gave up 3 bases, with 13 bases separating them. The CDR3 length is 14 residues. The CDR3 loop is CASSSFDYFYEQYF. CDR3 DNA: TGTGCCAGCAGCTCCTTCGACTACTTCTACGAGCAGTACTTC.

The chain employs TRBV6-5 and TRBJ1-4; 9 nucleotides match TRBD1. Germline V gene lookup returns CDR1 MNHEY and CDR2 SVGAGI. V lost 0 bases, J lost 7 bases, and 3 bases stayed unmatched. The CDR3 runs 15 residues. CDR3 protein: CASSYSGQGGEKLFF. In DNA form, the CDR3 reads TGTGCCAGCAGTTACTCGGGACAGGGTGGTGAAAAACTGTTTTTT.

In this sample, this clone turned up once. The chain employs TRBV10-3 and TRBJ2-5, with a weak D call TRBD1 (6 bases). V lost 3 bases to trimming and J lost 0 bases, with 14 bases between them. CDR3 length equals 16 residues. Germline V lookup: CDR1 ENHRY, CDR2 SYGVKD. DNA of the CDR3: TGTGCCATCAGTGACCCTCCGCAGGGGAACCAAGAGACCCAGTACTTC. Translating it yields CAISDPPQGNQETQYF.

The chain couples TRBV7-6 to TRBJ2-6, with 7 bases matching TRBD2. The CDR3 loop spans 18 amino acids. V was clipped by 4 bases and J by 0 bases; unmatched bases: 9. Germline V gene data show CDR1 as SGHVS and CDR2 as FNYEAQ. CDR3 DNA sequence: TGTGCCAGCAGCTCGCCGAGCGGGGCCTTCTCTGGGGCCAACGTCCTGACTTTC. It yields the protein CASSSPSGAFSGANVLTF.

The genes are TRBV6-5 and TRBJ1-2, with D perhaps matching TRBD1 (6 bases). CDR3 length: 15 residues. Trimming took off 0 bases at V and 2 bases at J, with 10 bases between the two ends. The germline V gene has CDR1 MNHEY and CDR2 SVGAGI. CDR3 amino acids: CASSYSPQGNYGYTF. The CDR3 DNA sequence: TGTGCCAGCAGTTACTCGCCTCAGGGGAACTATGGCTACACCTTC.

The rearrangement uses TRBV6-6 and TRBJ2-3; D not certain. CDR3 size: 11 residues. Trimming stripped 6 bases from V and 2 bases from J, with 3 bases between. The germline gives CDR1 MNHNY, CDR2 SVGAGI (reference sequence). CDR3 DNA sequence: TGTGCCAGCAGCCACACAGATACGCAGTATTTT. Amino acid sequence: CASSHTDTQYF.

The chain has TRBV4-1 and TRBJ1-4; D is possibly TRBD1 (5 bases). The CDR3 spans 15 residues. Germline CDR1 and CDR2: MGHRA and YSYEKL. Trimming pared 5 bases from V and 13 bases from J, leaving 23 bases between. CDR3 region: CASSESLWGQGGLFF. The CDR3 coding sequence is TGCGCCAGCAGCGAATCCCTATGGGGTCAGGGAGGACTGTTTTTT.

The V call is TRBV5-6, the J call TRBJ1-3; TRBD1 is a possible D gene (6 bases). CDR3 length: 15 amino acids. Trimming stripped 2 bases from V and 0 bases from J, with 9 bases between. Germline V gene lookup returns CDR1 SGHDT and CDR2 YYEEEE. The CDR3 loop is CASSLGRGSGNTIYF. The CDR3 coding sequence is TGTGCCAGCAGCTTAGGCAGGGGCTCTGGAAACACCATATATTTT.

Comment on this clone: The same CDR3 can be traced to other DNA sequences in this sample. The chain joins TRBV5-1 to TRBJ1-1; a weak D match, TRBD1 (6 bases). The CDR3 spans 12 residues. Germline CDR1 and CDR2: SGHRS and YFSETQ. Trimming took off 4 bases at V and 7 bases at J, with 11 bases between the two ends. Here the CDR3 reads CASSGRDIEAFF. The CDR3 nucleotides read TGCGCCAGCAGCGGCCGGGACATTGAAGCTTTCTTT.

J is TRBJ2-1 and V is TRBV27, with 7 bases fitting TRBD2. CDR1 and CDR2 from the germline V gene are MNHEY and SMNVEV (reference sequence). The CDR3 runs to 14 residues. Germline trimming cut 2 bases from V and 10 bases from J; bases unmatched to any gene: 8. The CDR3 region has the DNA TGTGCCAGCAGTTTACAAGCGGGGAGGTGGGAGCAGTTCTTC. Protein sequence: CASSLQAGRWEQFF.

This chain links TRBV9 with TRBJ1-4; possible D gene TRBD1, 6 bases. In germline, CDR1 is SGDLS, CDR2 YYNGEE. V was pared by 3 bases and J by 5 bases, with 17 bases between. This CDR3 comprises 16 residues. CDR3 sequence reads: CASSEGQGRENEKLFF. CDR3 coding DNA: TGTGCCAGCAGCGAGGGGCAGGGGCGCGAAAATGAAAAACTGTTTTTT.

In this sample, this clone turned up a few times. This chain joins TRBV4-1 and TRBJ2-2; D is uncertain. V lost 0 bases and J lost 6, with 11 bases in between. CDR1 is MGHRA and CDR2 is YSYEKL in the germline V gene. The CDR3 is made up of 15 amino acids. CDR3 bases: TGCGCCAGCAGCCAAGATGGCTTTCGGGCCGGGGAGCTGTTTTTT. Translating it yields CASSQDGFRAGELFF.